Listed below are T cell receptor beta chains from one sample, sequenced in a study of blood T cell repertoires in COVID-19. Produced via immunoSEQ multiplex PCR; TCRdb's table is partial and in-frame only. The profile shows some 170,000 clones, about nine tenths of them singletons. The material sequenced was peripheral blood. The receptors here all came from a woman in her 50s with acute or convalescent COVID-19. CDR3s include the opening cysteine and the closing phenylalanine or tryptophan. Fields, in order: J gene, D gene, V gene, clone size, CDR3 protein, CDR3 DNA. D genes are given only for firm matches. Clone sizes are given selectively: once, few, many, or a class where the clone is expanded.

TRBJ2-1,-,TRBV19,-,CATSDYSYNEQFF,TGTGCCACCTCGGACTACTCCTACAATGAGCAGTTCTTC
TRBJ1-1,-,TRBV6-2/TRBV6-3,-,CASSYGGTGNTEAFF,TGTGCCAGCAGTTACGGCGGGACGGGAAACACTGAAGCTTTCTTT
TRBJ2-1,TRBD2,TRBV7-9,-,CASSLTSGAGNEQFF,TGTGCCAGCAGCTTGACTAGCGGTGCCGGGAATGAGCAGTTCTTC
TRBJ1-6,-,TRBV2,-,CASSEGGTAYNSPLHF,TGTGCCAGCAGTGAGGGAGGCACTGCCTATAATTCACCCCTCCACTTT
TRBJ2-7,-,TRBV21-1,-,CARPGQGSTYEQYF,TGTGCCAGGCCGGGACAGGGCTCAACCTACGAGCAGTACTTC
TRBJ1-2,-,TRBV5-1,few,CASSLEGDPNYGYTF,TGCGCCAGCAGCTTGGAAGGGGATCCTAACTATGGCTACACCTTC
TRBJ1-2,-,TRBV5-6,-,CASSFRGPLLYGYTF,TGTGCCAGCAGCTTCCGCGGGCCGTTACTCTATGGCTACACCTTC
TRBJ2-3,-,TRBV27,-,CASSFAGSGDTQYF,TGTGCCAGCAGTTTCGCCGGGAGCGGGGATACGCAGTATTTT
TRBJ2-1,TRBD2,TRBV10-2,-,CASSPAGGKDNEQFF,TGCGCCAGCAGTCCCGCGGGGGGGAAAGACAATGAGCAGTTCTTC
TRBJ1-1,-,TRBV14,-,CASSQFQGTEAFF,TGTGCCAGCAGCCAATTCCAGGGCACTGAAGCTTTCTTT
TRBJ1-1,-,TRBV18,-,CASSSSAFTEAFF,TGTGCCAGCTCATCCTCTGCGTTCACTGAAGCTTTCTTT
TRBJ1-2,-,TRBV6-1,-,CASSDPGANYGYTF,TGTGCCAGCAGTGACCCCGGAGCGAACTATGGCTACACCTTC
TRBJ2-3,TRBD2,TRBV19,few,CASSSTAGATDTQYF,TGTGCCAGTAGTTCTACAGCGGGGGCCACAGATACGCAGTATTTT
TRBJ2-7,TRBD2,TRBV9,-,CASRGLAGGKAYEQYF,TGTGCCAGCAGAGGACTAGCGGGGGGGAAGGCCTACGAGCAGTACTTC
TRBJ2-2,TRBD2,TRBV9,-,CASSVDGGAGTGELFF,TGTGCCAGCAGCGTAGACGGGGGGGCCGGCACCGGGGAGCTGTTTTTT
TRBJ1-2,TRBD1,TRBV10-3,-,CAITPGQGGWTF,TGTGCCATCACCCCGGGACAGGGTGGATGGACCTTC